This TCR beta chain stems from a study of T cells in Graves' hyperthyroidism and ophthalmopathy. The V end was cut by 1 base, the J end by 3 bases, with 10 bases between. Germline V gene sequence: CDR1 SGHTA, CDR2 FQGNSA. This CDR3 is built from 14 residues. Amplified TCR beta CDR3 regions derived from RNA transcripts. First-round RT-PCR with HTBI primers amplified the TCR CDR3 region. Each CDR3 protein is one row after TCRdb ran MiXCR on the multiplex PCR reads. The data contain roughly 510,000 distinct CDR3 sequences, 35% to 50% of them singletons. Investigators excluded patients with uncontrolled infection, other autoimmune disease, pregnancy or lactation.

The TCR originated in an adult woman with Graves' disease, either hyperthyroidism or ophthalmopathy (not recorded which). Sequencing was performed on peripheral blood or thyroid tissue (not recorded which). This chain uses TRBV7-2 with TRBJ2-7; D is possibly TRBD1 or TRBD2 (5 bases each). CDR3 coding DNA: TGTGCCAGCAGCTTAGAGCGGACAAACTACGAGCAGTACTTC. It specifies CASSLERTNYEQYF.